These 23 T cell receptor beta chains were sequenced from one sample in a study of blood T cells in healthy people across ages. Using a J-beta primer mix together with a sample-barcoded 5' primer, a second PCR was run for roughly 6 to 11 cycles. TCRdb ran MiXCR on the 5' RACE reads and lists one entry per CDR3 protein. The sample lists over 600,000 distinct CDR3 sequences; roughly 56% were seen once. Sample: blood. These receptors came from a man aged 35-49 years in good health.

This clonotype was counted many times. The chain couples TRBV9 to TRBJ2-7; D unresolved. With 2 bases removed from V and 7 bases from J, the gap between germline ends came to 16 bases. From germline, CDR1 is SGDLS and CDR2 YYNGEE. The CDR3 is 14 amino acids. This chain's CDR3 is CASSVWDTHGEQYF. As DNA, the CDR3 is TGTGCCAGCAGCGTCTGGGATACCCACGGGGAGCAGTACTTC.

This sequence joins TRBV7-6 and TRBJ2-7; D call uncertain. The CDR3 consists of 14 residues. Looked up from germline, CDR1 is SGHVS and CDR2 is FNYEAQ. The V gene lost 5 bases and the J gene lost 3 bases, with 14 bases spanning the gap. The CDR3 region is CASSLRSPDYEQYF. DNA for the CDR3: TGTGCCAGCAGCCTACGGTCCCCCGACTACGAGCAGTACTTC.

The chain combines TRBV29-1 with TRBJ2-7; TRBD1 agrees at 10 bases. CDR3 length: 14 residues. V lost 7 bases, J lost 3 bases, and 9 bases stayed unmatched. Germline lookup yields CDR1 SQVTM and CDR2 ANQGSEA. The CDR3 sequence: CSAGGDRGLYEQYF. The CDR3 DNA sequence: TGCAGCGCAGGTGGGGACAGGGGCCTCTACGAGCAGTACTTC.

The CDR3 region has the DNA TGCGCCAGCAGCTTTGGAGATAGCGGGAGTATCGATGAGCAGTTCTTC. It specifies CASSFGDSGSIDEQFF. This chain joins TRBV5-1 and TRBJ2-1; 9 positions agree with TRBD2. The CDR3 contains 16 residues. Germline loops: CDR1 SGHRS, CDR2 YFSETQ. The trim removed 2 bases at V and 8 bases at J, leaving 11 bases unmatched.

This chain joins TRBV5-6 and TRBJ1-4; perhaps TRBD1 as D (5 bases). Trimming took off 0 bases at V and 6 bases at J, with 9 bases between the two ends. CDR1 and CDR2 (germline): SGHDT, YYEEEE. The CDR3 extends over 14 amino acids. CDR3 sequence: CASSLVQGDEKLFF. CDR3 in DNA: TGTGCCAGCAGCTTGGTCCAGGGCGATGAAAAACTGTTTTTT.

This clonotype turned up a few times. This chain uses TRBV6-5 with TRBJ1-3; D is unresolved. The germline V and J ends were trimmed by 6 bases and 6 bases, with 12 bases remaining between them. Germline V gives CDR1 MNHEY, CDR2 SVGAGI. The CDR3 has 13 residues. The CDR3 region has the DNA TGTGCCAGCAGCCCACCGGGGAAAAACACCATATATTTT. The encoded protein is CASSPPGKNTIYF.

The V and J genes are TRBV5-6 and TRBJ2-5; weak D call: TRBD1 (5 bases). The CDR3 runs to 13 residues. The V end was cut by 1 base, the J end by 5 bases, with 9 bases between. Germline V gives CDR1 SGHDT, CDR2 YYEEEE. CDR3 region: CASSLQGRETQYF. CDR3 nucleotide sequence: TGTGCCAGCAGCTTGCAGGGCCGGGAGACCCAGTACTTC. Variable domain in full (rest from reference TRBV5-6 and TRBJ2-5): DAGVTQSPTHLIKTRGQQVTLRCSPKSGHDTVSWYQQALGQGPQFIFQYYEEEERQRGNFPDRFSGHQFPNYSSELNVNALLLGDSALYLCASSLQGRETQYFGPGTRLLVL.

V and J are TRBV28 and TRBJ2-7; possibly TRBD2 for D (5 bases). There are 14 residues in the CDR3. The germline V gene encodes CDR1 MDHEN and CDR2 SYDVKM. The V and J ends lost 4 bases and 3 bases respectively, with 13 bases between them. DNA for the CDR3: TGTGCCAGCAGTTCCATTGAGGGAAACTACGAGCAGTACTTC. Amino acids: CASSSIEGNYEQYF.

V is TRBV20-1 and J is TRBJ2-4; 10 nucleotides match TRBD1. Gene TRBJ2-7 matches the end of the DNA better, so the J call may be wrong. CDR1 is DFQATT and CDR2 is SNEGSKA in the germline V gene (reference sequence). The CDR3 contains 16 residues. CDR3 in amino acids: CSARDIGTGEHYEQYF. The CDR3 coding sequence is TGCAGTGCTAGAGATATTGGGACAGGGGAACATTACGAGCAGTACTTC.

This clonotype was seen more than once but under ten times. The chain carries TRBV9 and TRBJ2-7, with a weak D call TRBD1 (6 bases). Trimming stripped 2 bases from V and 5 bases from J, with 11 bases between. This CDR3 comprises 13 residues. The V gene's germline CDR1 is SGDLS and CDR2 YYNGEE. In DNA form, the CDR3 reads TGTGCCAGCAGCGTCACACAGGGAGACGAGCAGTACTTC. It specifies CASSVTQGDEQYF.

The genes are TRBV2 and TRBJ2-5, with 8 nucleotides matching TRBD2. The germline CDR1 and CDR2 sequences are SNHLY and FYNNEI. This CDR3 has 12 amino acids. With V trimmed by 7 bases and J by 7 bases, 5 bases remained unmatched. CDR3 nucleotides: TGTGCCAGCAAGGGGCTAGCGGGGACCCAGTACTTC. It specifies CASKGLAGTQYF.

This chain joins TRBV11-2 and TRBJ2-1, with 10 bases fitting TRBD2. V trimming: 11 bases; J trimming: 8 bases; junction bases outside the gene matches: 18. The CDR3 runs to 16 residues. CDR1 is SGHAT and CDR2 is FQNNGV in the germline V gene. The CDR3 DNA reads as TGTGCCGGCCGTTTTGGGAGCGGGGGGGCGTTTTATGAGCAGTTCTTC. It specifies CAGRFGSGGAFYEQFF.

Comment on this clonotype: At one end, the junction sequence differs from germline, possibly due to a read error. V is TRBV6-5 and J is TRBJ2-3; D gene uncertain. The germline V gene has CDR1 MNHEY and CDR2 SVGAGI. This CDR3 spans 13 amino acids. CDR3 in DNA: TGTGCCAGCAGTGACTCGAGTCTAGATGCGCAGTATTTT. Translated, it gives CASSDSSLDAQYF.

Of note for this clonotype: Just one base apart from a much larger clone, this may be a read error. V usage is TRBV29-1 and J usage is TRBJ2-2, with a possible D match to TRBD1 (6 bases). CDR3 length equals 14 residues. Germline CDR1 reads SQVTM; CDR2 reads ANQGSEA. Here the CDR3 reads CSVRQAANIGELFF. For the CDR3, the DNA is TGCAGCGTCAGACAGGCCGCGAACATCGGGGAGCTGTTTTTT.

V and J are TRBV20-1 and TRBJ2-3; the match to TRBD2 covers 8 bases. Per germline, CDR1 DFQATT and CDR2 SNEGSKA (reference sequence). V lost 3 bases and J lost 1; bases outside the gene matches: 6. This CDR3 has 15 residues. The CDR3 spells CSARSGRGGTDTQYF. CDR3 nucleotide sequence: TGCAGTGCTAGGTCGGGGCGGGGGGGCACAGATACGCAGTATTTT.

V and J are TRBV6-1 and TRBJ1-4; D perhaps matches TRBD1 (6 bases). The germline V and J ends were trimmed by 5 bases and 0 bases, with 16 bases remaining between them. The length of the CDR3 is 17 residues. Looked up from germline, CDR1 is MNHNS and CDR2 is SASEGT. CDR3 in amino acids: CASSKTGFLATNEKLFF. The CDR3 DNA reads TGTGCCAGCAGTAAAACAGGGTTCCTTGCAACTAATGAAAAACTGTTTTTT.

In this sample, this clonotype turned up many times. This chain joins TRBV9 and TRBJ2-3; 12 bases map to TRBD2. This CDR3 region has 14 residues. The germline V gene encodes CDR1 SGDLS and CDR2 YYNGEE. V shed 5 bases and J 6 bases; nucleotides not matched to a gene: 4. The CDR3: CASSLAGGSDTQYF. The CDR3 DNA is TGTGCCAGCAGTCTAGCGGGAGGGTCGGATACGCAGTATTTT.

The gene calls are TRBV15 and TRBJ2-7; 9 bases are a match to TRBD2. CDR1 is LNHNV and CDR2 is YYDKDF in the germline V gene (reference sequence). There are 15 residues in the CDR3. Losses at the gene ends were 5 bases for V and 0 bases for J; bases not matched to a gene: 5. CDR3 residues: CATSGGAGGSYEQYF. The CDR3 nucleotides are TGTGCCACCAGCGGAGGAGCGGGAGGCTCCTACGAGCAGTACTTC.

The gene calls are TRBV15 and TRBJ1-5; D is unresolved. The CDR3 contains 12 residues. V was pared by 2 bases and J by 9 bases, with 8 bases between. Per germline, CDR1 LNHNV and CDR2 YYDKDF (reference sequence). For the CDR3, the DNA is TGTGCCACCAGCAGAAAGAGCACGCCCCAGCATTTT. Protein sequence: CATSRKSTPQHF.

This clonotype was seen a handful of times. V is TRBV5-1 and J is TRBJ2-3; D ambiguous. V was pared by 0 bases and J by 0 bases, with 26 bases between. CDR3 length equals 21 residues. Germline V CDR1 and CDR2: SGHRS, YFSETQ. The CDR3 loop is CASSLELLRRGGRSSTDTQYF. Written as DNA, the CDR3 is TGCGCCAGCAGCTTGGAGTTGTTACGCCGTGGCGGTCGGTCTAGCACAGATACGCAGTATTTT.

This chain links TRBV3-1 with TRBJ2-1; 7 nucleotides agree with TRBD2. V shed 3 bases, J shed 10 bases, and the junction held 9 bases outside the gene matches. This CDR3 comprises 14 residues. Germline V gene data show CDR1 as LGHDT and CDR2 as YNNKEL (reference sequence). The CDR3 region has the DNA TGTGCCAGCAGCCACCCGGGAGGTCCGGGGGAGCAGTTCTTC. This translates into CASSHPGGPGEQFF.

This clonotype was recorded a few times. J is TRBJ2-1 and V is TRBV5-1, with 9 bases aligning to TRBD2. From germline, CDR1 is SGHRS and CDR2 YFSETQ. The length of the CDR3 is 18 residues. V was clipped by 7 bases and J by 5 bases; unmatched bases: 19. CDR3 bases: TGCGCCAGCGGATTAACGGGACTAGCTAAAGACCGCGACAATGAGCAGTTCTTC. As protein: CASGLTGLAKDRDNEQFF.

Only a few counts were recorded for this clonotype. Here the CDR3 reads CASSLGCEQYF. The CDR3 DNA reads as TGTGCCAGCAGTTTAGGATGCGAGCAGTACTTC. This chain uses TRBV27 with TRBJ2-7; D is unresolved. Trimming left V 2 bases short and J 6 bases short, with 5 bases between. The CDR3 is 11 residues long. Germline CDR1 is MNHEY and CDR2 is SMNVEV (reference sequence).